The rows below give T cell receptor beta chains drawn from one sample of a study of blood T cell repertoires in COVID-19. The method was immunoSEQ multiplex PCR; TCRdb's version includes in-frame clones alone and lacks a portion of them. The top ten clones hold over 1.1% of a sample with around 140,000 clones, less than 90% of them seen once. Specimen: peripheral blood. The receptors stem from a man in his sixties with acute or convalescent COVID-19. The conserved cysteine and the conserved F or W are not part of the CDR3 here. The order of the fields is J gene, V gene, D gene, CDR3 length, CDR3 protein. D genes are given only for firm matches.

>TRBJ2-1|TRBV6-2/TRBV6-3|TRBD2|16
ASSYTLAGLSSYNEQF
>TRBJ1-2|TRBV29-1|NA|9
SVETGDGYT
>TRBJ2-5|TRBV10-3|NA|13
AISESGQGQETQY
>TRBJ2-7|TRBV7-9|TRBD2|10
ASSPGTREQY
>TRBJ1-4|TRBV18|TRBD1|12
ASSGDRGVEKLF
>TRBJ1-6|TRBV5-1|NA|12
ASRGGQGSSPLH
>TRBJ1-1|TRBV6-5|NA|11
ASSQVGGAEAF
>TRBJ2-1|TRBV5-4|TRBD2|13
ASSLSGGPYNEQF
>TRBJ2-7|TRBV19|NA|12
ASTKTSGSYEQY
>TRBJ2-2|TRBV9|NA|14
ASSVGFSGNTGELF
>TRBJ1-2|TRBV5-1|TRBD1|14
ASSSDRGLANYGYT
>TRBJ1-4|TRBV18|NA|14
ASSPLVGGGDEKLF
>TRBJ2-7|TRBV5-1|TRBD1|11
ASREGQDYEQY
>TRBJ1-2|TRBV5-6|TRBD1|15
ASSLLDRAPNGYGYT
>TRBJ1-4|TRBV19|NA|14
ASSMGRMRTNEKLF
>TRBJ2-3|TRBV7-9|TRBD2|13
ASSRSGGASDTQY
>TRBJ1-1|TRBV19|TRBD1|13
ASSNNRGRSTEAF
>TRBJ1-5|TRBV19|NA|11
ASSIGGGQPQH
>TRBJ1-6|TRBV7-3|TRBD1|14
ASSQTDGTADSPLH
>TRBJ2-1|TRBV30|NA|12
AWSVIGSGGEQF
>TRBJ2-7|TRBV5-1|NA|13
ASSLGRAHEYEQY
>TRBJ2-5|TRBV25-1|NA|12
ASSVGTAQETQY
>TRBJ1-2|TRBV5-4|TRBD1|12
ASSTRDRVYGYT
>TRBJ1-5|TRBV28|NA|12
ASSLGRVDQPQH
>TRBJ2-3|TRBV24-1|NA|12
ATSDSSGTDTQY
>TRBJ2-2|TRBV18|NA|13
ASKQELGSAGELF
>TRBJ1-1|TRBV7-9|NA|11
ASSPLYLTEAF
>TRBJ2-7|TRBV6-5|NA|11
ASKRFGAGEQY
>TRBJ1-1|TRBV20-1|TRBD1|15
SASPRGTVQLNTEAF
>TRBJ2-7|TRBV2|TRBD2|13
ASSVTSGYSYEQY
>TRBJ2-2|TRBV24-1|TRBD1|14
ATSDSYQGATGELF
>TRBJ2-3|TRBV6-5|NA|14
ASSWDWETSTDTQY
>TRBJ2-7|TRBV5-6|NA|12
ASSPLDSHYEQY
>TRBJ1-2|TRBV15|TRBD1|13
ATSRKTGLNYGYT
>TRBJ2-3|TRBV5-1|NA|10
ASSFGLDTQY
>TRBJ1-3|TRBV12-3/TRBV12-4|NA|11
ASSPYSGNTIY
>TRBJ1-1|TRBV11-3|NA|11
ASSFGGNTEAF
>TRBJ2-7|TRBV6-2/TRBV6-3|TRBD1|15
ASSYFGVRGKFHEQY
>TRBJ2-2|TRBV28|TRBD2|16
ASSRTPRLAGVTGELF
>TRBJ1-1|TRBV6-5|TRBD1|12
ASRGTGLNTEAF
>TRBJ2-1|TRBV11-2|TRBD2|14
ASTTRPAGVYNEQF
>TRBJ2-3|TRBV5-1|TRBD2|13
ASSLEAGGTDTQY
>TRBJ2-1|TRBV5-1|TRBD1|13
ASSGGTGENNEQF
>TRBJ1-3|TRBV7-9|TRBD1|12
ASSSQGSGNTIY
>TRBJ2-1|TRBV5-8|NA|14
ASSLTSIFTNNEQF
>TRBJ1-1|TRBV7-3|NA|11
ASSLGQNTEAF
>TRBJ1-1|TRBV18|NA|13
ASSPVSRTNTEAF
>TRBJ2-1|TRBV27|NA|10
ASSHSPPEQF
>TRBJ1-2|TRBV5-1|TRBD1|13
ASSSTLGGLDGYT
>TRBJ2-7|TRBV6-5|TRBD1|14
ASSYGAGQGYYEQY
>TRBJ2-1|TRBV10-3|NA|7
AIGYEQF
>TRBJ2-5|TRBV18|TRBD1|14
ASSPYGQGAWETQY
>TRBJ2-2|TRBV7-3|TRBD2|13
ASSLAGGPTGELF
>TRBJ2-3|TRBV7-2|TRBD1|13
ASSSTGGGMGTQY
>TRBJ1-5|TRBV10-1|NA|12
ARTMGHPNQPQH
>TRBJ2-7|TRBV29-1|TRBD1|13
SVVPGGTGLSEQY
>TRBJ1-2|TRBV6-5|TRBD1|13
ASTRTSGGWYGYT
>TRBJ1-5|TRBV7-8|TRBD1|13
ASSLVQGVNQPQH
>TRBJ2-2|TRBV3-1/TRBV3-2|TRBD1|14
ASSRWGTANTGELF